This T cell receptor beta chain was sequenced for a study of blood T cell repertoires in COVID-19. Study at large: Recovered Cohort 3 donors showed two negative PCRs, clearance, or symptom resolution. The United States, Italy and Spain were the sources of the acute and convalescent COVID-19 samples. From T cells, B-cell-depleted T cells, or PBMCs came the material, which was cDNA or gDNA.

Generated by immunoSEQ multiplex PCR, the TCRdb table keeps only in-frame clones and is missing some. Of over 150,000 clones listed, 65% to 80% are singletons. The receptor comes from a woman in her seventies in a cohort exposed to, infected with or recovered from COVID-19 (not recorded which). The source material was PBMCs or T cells enriched from blood (not recorded which).

The CDR3 DNA sequence: TGTGCCAGCAGTGCAAGGGACAGGGCCAACGAGCAGTACTTC. Translated: CASSARDRANEQYF. The V gene is TRBV27, the J gene TRBJ2-7; 9 bases agree with TRBD1. The CDR3 sequence is 14 residues long. Unmatched junction bases numbered 7, after V lost 5 bases and J lost 5 bases. Germline V gene sequence: CDR1 MNHEY, CDR2 SMNVEV (reference sequence).